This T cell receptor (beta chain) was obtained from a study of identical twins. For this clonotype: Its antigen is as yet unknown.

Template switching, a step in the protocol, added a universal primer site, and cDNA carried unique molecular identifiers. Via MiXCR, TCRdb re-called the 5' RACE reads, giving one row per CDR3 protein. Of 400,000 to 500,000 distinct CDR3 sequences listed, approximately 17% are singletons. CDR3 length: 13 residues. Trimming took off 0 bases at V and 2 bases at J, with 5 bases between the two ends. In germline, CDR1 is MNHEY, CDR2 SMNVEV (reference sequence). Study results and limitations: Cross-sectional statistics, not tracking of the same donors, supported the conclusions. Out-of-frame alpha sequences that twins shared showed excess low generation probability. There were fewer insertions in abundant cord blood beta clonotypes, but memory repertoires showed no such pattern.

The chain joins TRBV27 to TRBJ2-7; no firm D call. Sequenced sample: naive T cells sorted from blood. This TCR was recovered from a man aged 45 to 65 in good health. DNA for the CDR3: TGTGCCAGCAGTTTATCTACCACCTACGAGCAGTACTTC. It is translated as CASSLSTTYEQYF.